This T cell receptor (beta chain) appears in the sequencing data of a study of shared clonotypes between healthy human individuals. General study points: Sorted-subset sequencing was shown by rarefaction to be incomplete despite large depth. Larger estimated richness was generally seen in naive subsets than in memory subsets.

Donation came from healthy HIV-negative adults that had no recent acute infections or vaccinations. With regard to this clone: What it binds is not known.

On sorted subsets, replicate PCRs used 150 to 250 ng DNA, or about 30,000 T cell genomes. Sequencing used immunoSEQ multiplex PCR; TCRdb keeps in-frame clones, though not all of them. Of 1,400,000 or so clones in the sample, 98% are singletons; the top ten hold 0.36%. The length of the CDR3 is 16 residues. Germline V gives CDR1 KGHSH, CDR2 LQKENI. V was trimmed by 5 bases and J by 0 bases, leaving 17 bases between them. Specimen: naive CD4+ T cells sorted from blood. This sample's subset: CD45RA+ positively selected. The rearrangement links TRBV18 to TRBJ2-7, with D possibly matching TRBD2 (6 bases). This clonotype originated in a man aged 25 to 40 in good health. CDR3 DNA: TGTGCCAGCTCATCAATAGCGGTAGCGGCCTCCTACGAGCAGTACTTC. Translation gives CASSSIAVAASYEQYF. Filled out from reference TRBV18 and TRBJ2-7, the complete variable domain reads NAGVMQNPRHLVRRRGQEARLRCSPMKGHSHVYWYRQLPEEGLKFMVYLQKENIIDESGMPKERFSAEFPKEGPSILRIQQVVRGDSAAYFCASSSIAVAASYEQYFGPGTRLTVT.